The T cell receptor (beta chain) under discussion was sequenced for a study of T cell responses to AZD1222 COVID-19 vaccine. Broader study findings: The study identified only six AZD1222 recipients as seropositive at baseline.

Note on this clone: Its cognate antigen is unknown.

Some clones are missing from TCRdb's copy, which holds only in-frame ones; the method was immunoSEQ multiplex PCR. This repertoire shows over 120,000 clones, over 85% found once; its top ten account for about 5.1%. The sequence was obtained from an adult in good health. This specimen was peripheral blood, taken on day 0 of AZD1222 vaccination.

CDR3 bases: TGTGCCAGCAGTGAAGACCCTTGGGGGAACACTGAAGCTTTCTTT. Residues: CASSEDPWGNTEAFF. The chain employs TRBV6-4 and TRBJ1-1; D gene ambiguous. V gave up 3 bases and J gave up 1 base, with 12 bases separating them. Per the germline V gene, CDR1 is MRHNA and CDR2 is SNTAGT. The CDR3 sequence is 15 residues long.